This TCR beta chain was obtained from a study of blood T cell repertoires in COVID-19. Study at large: Samples came from the United States, Italy and Spain, spanning acute and convalescent COVID-19. Sources were T cells, B-cell-depleted T cells, or PBMCs; the material itself was cDNA or gDNA.

Source study methods: It was from reference gene primer amplification that nucleated cell counts were estimated. The data were produced by immunoSEQ multiplex PCR, yet TCRdb's version contains in-frame clones alone and is incomplete. The V and J calls and clone size are taken from that table; D and trimming were inferred from the DNA. The table includes 140,000 to 150,000 clones, 70% to 80% detected once. Germline CDR1 SGHVS, CDR2 FQNEAQ. The CDR3 has 15 amino acids. Trimming stripped 1 base from V and 4 bases from J, with 8 bases between. The sequenced material came from peripheral blood. This chain uses TRBV7-8 with TRBJ1-6; the D is unclear. This clonotype originated in a man aged 50-60 years with acute or convalescent COVID-19. CDR3 sequence reads: CASSLEPGYNSPLHF. As DNA, the CDR3 is TGTGCCAGCAGCTTAGAGCCAGGATATAATTCACCCCTCCACTTT.